A few counts support the clone carrying this T cell receptor (beta chain). The use of a sample-barcoded 5' primer and a J-beta primer mix characterized a second PCR of roughly 6 to 11 cycles. A single record per CDR3 protein comes from TCRdb applying MiXCR to the 5' RACE reads. The data contain 730,000 or so distinct CDR3 sequences, more than 40% of them singletons. The CDR3 is 16 amino acids. In germline, CDR1 is SGHRS, CDR2 YFSETQ. Trimming cost V 6 bases and J 5 bases, with 23 bases left between them. This entry is derived from a study of blood T cells in healthy people across ages. This clonotype was obtained from a woman aged 55-70 years in good health. Input material: blood. The chain combines TRBV5-1 with TRBJ2-5; D is tentatively TRBD1 or TRBD2 (5 bases each). CDR3 DNA sequence: TGCGCCAGCACCTTCTTGGGGCGGACAAGCGGTGAGACCCAGTACTTC. Amino acid sequence: CASTFLGRTSGETQYF.